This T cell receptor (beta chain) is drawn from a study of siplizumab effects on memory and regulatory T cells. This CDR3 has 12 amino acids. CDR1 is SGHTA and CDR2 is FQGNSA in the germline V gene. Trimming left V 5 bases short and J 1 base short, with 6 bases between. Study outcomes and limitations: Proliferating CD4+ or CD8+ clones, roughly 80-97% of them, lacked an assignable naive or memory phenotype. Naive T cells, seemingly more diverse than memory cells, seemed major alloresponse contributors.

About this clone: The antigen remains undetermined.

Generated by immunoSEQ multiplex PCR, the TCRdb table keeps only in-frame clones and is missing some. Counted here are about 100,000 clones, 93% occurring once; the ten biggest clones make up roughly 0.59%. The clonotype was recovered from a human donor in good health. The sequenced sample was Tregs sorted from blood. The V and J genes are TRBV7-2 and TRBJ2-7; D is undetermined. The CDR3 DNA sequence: TGTGCCAGCAGCCCTAATTCCTACGAGCAGTACTTC. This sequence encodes CASSPNSYEQYF.